The rows below give T cell receptor beta chains drawn from one sample of a study of T cells in Graves' hyperthyroidism and ophthalmopathy. One entry per CDR3 protein results from TCRdb running MiXCR on the multiplex PCR reads. The repertoire consists of roughly 400,000 distinct CDR3 sequences, with over 11% occurring once and the leading ten covering 28%. The sequenced sample was blood. The origin of the receptors is a man aged 50 or older with Graves' ophthalmopathy. CDR3s include the opening cysteine and the closing phenylalanine or tryptophan. The D gene is left open where the match is weak. Expanded clones are given a class, and other clones once, few, many or no size at all.

CDR3nt: TGCGCCAGCAGTTATACCGGTAGCATGAATGAGCAGTTCTTC
CDR3aa: CASSYTGSMNEQFF
d_gene: .
abundance: few
v_gene: TRBV5-1
j_gene: TRBJ2-1

CDR3nt: TGCGCCAGCAGTTCCGGGACAGGGGGCGATACTGACACTGAAGCTTTCTTT
CDR3aa: CASSSGTGGDTDTEAFF
d_gene: TRBD1
abundance: .
v_gene: TRBV5-1
j_gene: TRBJ1-1

CDR3nt: TGCGCCAGCAGCTTGGAGGCAGGGGGAATGAGCACTGAAGCTTTCTTT
CDR3aa: CASSLEAGGMSTEAFF
d_gene: TRBD1
abundance: .
v_gene: TRBV5-1
j_gene: TRBJ1-1

CDR3nt: TGTGCCTGGAGCGGGAGGGTCAATGAGCAGTTCTTC
CDR3aa: CAWSGRVNEQFF
d_gene: TRBD2
abundance: few
v_gene: TRBV30
j_gene: TRBJ2-1

CDR3nt: TGTGCCACCCGCCCTGGGATGGCGGGAGATACGCAGTATTTT
CDR3aa: CATRPGMAGDTQYF
d_gene: .
abundance: many
v_gene: TRBV15
j_gene: TRBJ2-3

CDR3nt: TGCGCCAGCAGCCTACCCTCGTCTGACGAGCAGTACTTC
CDR3aa: CASSLPSSDEQYF
d_gene: .
abundance: few
v_gene: TRBV5-1
j_gene: TRBJ2-7

CDR3nt: TGTGCCAGCAGTTTAGGAGGGAGGCCCTACGAGCAGTACTTC
CDR3aa: CASSLGGRPYEQYF
d_gene: .
abundance: many
v_gene: TRBV28
j_gene: TRBJ2-7

CDR3nt: TGTGCCAGCAGTTACTTGGAGAACTATGGCTACACCTTC
CDR3aa: CASSYLENYGYTF
d_gene: .
abundance: few
v_gene: TRBV6-9
j_gene: TRBJ1-2

CDR3nt: TGCAGTGCTAGGGTATTCGGCGGGAGGTCCACAGATACGCAGTATTTT
CDR3aa: CSARVFGGRSTDTQYF
d_gene: TRBD2
abundance: .
v_gene: TRBV20-1
j_gene: TRBJ2-3

CDR3nt: TGTGCCTGGAGCGTAGGACCACTAGCGCTACAAGAGACCCAGTACTTC
CDR3aa: CAWSVGPLALQETQYF
d_gene: TRBD2
abundance: many
v_gene: TRBV30
j_gene: TRBJ2-5

CDR3nt: TGTGCCAGCAGCTTCGGTCAGGGGGGAATAGCTTTCTTT
CDR3aa: CASSFGQGGIAFF
d_gene: TRBD1
abundance: .
v_gene: TRBV7-9
j_gene: TRBJ1-1

CDR3nt: TGCGCCAGCAGCCCGGAAGGATCCTACTACGAGCAGTACTTC
CDR3aa: CASSPEGSYYEQYF
d_gene: .
abundance: many
v_gene: TRBV5-1
j_gene: TRBJ2-7

CDR3nt: TGTGCCAGTCTACAGGGGGGAGGAGAGACCCAGTACTTC
CDR3aa: CASLQGGGETQYF
d_gene: TRBD1
abundance: .
v_gene: TRBV28
j_gene: TRBJ2-5

CDR3nt: TGTGCCAGCAGCCAAAGATCCGGGACTAGCGGGAAGTACGAGCAGTACTTC
CDR3aa: CASSQRSGTSGKYEQYF
d_gene: TRBD2
abundance: many
v_gene: TRBV3-1
j_gene: TRBJ2-7

CDR3nt: TGTGCCAGCAGTGAATCGGGACAGGGTGTTGAGACCCAGTACTTC
CDR3aa: CASSESGQGVETQYF
d_gene: TRBD1
abundance: many
v_gene: TRBV12-3/TRBV12-4
j_gene: TRBJ2-5

CDR3nt: TGTGCCAGCAGCTTAGCGGCCAGGGGGCGCTCCTACAATGAGCAGTTCTTC
CDR3aa: CASSLAARGRSYNEQFF
d_gene: TRBD1
abundance: many
v_gene: TRBV7-8
j_gene: TRBJ2-1

CDR3nt: TGCGCCAGCAGCTTGGCAGCGGGAGGGCCCGGAACAGATACGCAGTATTTT
CDR3aa: CASSLAAGGPGTDTQYF
d_gene: TRBD2
abundance: many
v_gene: TRBV5-1
j_gene: TRBJ2-3

CDR3nt: TGTGCCACCAGTGATTTACCGACTAGCGGGAGCCATGAGCAGTTCTTC
CDR3aa: CATSDLPTSGSHEQFF
d_gene: TRBD2
abundance: .
v_gene: TRBV24-1
j_gene: TRBJ2-1

CDR3nt: TGTGCCAGCAGCCCTAGTGTAGGGACCCCCAATTACTTC
CDR3aa: CASSPSVGTPNYF
d_gene: .
abundance: many
v_gene: TRBV27
j_gene: TRBJ2-5

CDR3nt: TGCAGTGCTACGCCCGGACTAGCGGGAGTCGCGCGGTCGCAGTATTTT
CDR3aa: CSATPGLAGVARSQYF
d_gene: TRBD2
abundance: many
v_gene: TRBV20-1
j_gene: TRBJ2-3

CDR3nt: TGTGCCAGCAGCTTAACGGGAATGGCGCAGTATTTT
CDR3aa: CASSLTGMAQYF
d_gene: .
abundance: many
v_gene: TRBV11-2
j_gene: TRBJ2-3

CDR3nt: TGTGCCAGCAGCCGCGGGAGCGGAGACTACGAGCAGTACTTC
CDR3aa: CASSRGSGDYEQYF
d_gene: TRBD2
abundance: many
v_gene: TRBV11-2
j_gene: TRBJ2-7

CDR3nt: TGTGCCAGCAGCTCCCGGGCCGGAGAGCCCGGGGAGCTGTTTTTT
CDR3aa: CASSSRAGEPGELFF
d_gene: .
abundance: many
v_gene: TRBV11-1
j_gene: TRBJ2-2

CDR3nt: TGTGCCAGCAGTTACGGTCGCAGGGGGCTTCTGAATTCACCCCTCCACTTT
CDR3aa: CASSYGRRGLLNSPLHF
d_gene: TRBD1
abundance: few
v_gene: TRBV6-6
j_gene: TRBJ1-6

CDR3nt: TGTGCCAGCAGTCCTAGCGGGATAGGTGAGCAGTACTTC
CDR3aa: CASSPSGIGEQYF
d_gene: TRBD2
abundance: many
v_gene: TRBV2
j_gene: TRBJ2-7

CDR3nt: TGCAGTGCGGGAAAACGGGAGGGTTGGAATGAGCAGTTCTTC
CDR3aa: CSAGKREGWNEQFF
d_gene: TRBD2
abundance: many
v_gene: TRBV20-1
j_gene: TRBJ2-1

CDR3nt: TGTGCCAGCAGCCTGGACTCAACCCTAAAAAACAATGAGCAGTTCTTC
CDR3aa: CASSLDSTLKNNEQFF
d_gene: .
abundance: many
v_gene: TRBV2
j_gene: TRBJ2-1

CDR3nt: TGTGCCAGCACCTTCACTGACAGGAGGGGTCATCAGCCCCAGCATTTT
CDR3aa: CASTFTDRRGHQPQHF
d_gene: .
abundance: .
v_gene: TRBV6-2/TRBV6-3
j_gene: TRBJ1-5

CDR3nt: TGTGCCAGCAGGGAGGACAGCTACGAGCAGTACTTC
CDR3aa: CASREDSYEQYF
d_gene: .
abundance: few
v_gene: TRBV2
j_gene: TRBJ2-7

CDR3nt: TGTGCCAGCAGCGATGGACTAGCGGGATCCTACGAGCAGTACTTC
CDR3aa: CASSDGLAGSYEQYF
d_gene: TRBD2
abundance: .
v_gene: TRBV14
j_gene: TRBJ2-7

CDR3nt: TGTGCCAGCAGAGGGGCGGGGCAGCGCCCCCATACGCAGTATTTT
CDR3aa: CASRGAGQRPHTQYF
d_gene: .
abundance: .
v_gene: TRBV11-2
j_gene: TRBJ2-3

CDR3nt: TGCAGTGCTAGAAACGGGAGAAGCTCCTACAATGAGCAGTTCTTC
CDR3aa: CSARNGRSSYNEQFF
d_gene: .
abundance: .
v_gene: TRBV20-1
j_gene: TRBJ2-1

CDR3nt: TGCAGTGCTAAGCGGGGAGCCTACAATGAGCAGTTCTTC
CDR3aa: CSAKRGAYNEQFF
d_gene: TRBD2
abundance: few
v_gene: TRBV20-1
j_gene: TRBJ2-1

CDR3nt: TGTGCCAGCAGTCAAGGGACAACCCGTAACCTCTACGAGCAGTACTTC
CDR3aa: CASSQGTTRNLYEQYF
d_gene: .
abundance: many
v_gene: TRBV6-1
j_gene: TRBJ2-7

CDR3nt: TGTGCCAGCAGTGCCGGGGGGCCGATCGGTTATAGCAATCAGCCCCAGCATTTT
CDR3aa: CASSAGGPIGYSNQPQHF
d_gene: .
abundance: many
v_gene: TRBV2
j_gene: TRBJ1-5

CDR3nt: TGTGCCAGCAGTCGATACTACGAGCAGTACTTC
CDR3aa: CASSRYYEQYF
d_gene: .
abundance: many
v_gene: TRBV28
j_gene: TRBJ2-7

CDR3nt: TGTGCCAGCCGTCCCCTTTTGGGGGGCTACGAGCAGTACTTC
CDR3aa: CASRPLLGGYEQYF
d_gene: .
abundance: .
v_gene: TRBV6-9
j_gene: TRBJ2-7

CDR3nt: TGTGCCAGCAGTTTTGCTGGGAGCTCCTACGAGCAGTACTTC
CDR3aa: CASSFAGSSYEQYF
d_gene: .
abundance: .
v_gene: TRBV28
j_gene: TRBJ2-7

CDR3nt: TGTGCCAGCAGCCAAGGGACCTACGAGCAGTACTTC
CDR3aa: CASSQGTYEQYF
d_gene: .
abundance: many
v_gene: TRBV3-1
j_gene: TRBJ2-7

CDR3nt: TGTGCCAGCAGTCAGGGCCTGGACGGTCTCTACGAGCAGTACTTC
CDR3aa: CASSQGLDGLYEQYF
d_gene: .
abundance: many
v_gene: TRBV6-2/TRBV6-3
j_gene: TRBJ2-7

CDR3nt: TGCAGCAGCTCCCGGGGGAACAATGAGCAGTTCTTC
CDR3aa: CSSSRGNNEQFF
d_gene: .
abundance: .
v_gene: TRBV29-1
j_gene: TRBJ2-1

CDR3nt: TGTGCCACCAGCAGGGGAGGGACACCGATGTCCTCCTACGAGCAGTACTTC
CDR3aa: CATSRGGTPMSSYEQYF
d_gene: .
abundance: .
v_gene: TRBV15
j_gene: TRBJ2-7

CDR3nt: TGTGCCAGCAGCTTATCCCCTGGACAGGGCACAGATACGCAGTATTTT
CDR3aa: CASSLSPGQGTDTQYF
d_gene: TRBD1
abundance: .
v_gene: TRBV7-9
j_gene: TRBJ2-3

CDR3nt: TGCAGTGCGCGGGGACTAGCGGGAGGGGGGAACAATGAGCAGTTCTTC
CDR3aa: CSARGLAGGGNNEQFF
d_gene: TRBD2
abundance: .
v_gene: TRBV20-1
j_gene: TRBJ2-1

CDR3nt: TGTGCCAGCAGCAGCCCTGGGGGCGGGTTCCACGAGCAGTACTTC
CDR3aa: CASSSPGGGFHEQYF
d_gene: .
abundance: many
v_gene: TRBV7-8
j_gene: TRBJ2-7

CDR3nt: TGTGCCAGCAGCGAAGGACAGACCTACGAGCAGTACTTC
CDR3aa: CASSEGQTYEQYF
d_gene: .
abundance: many
v_gene: TRBV5-8
j_gene: TRBJ2-7

CDR3nt: TGCGCCAGCAGCTTTCTCCCGACAGGGACGAATGAAAAACTGTTTTTT
CDR3aa: CASSFLPTGTNEKLFF
d_gene: TRBD1
abundance: .
v_gene: TRBV5-1
j_gene: TRBJ1-4

CDR3nt: TGTGCCAGCAGCTTTAAGGGTCAGGTGGATACGCAGTATTTT
CDR3aa: CASSFKGQVDTQYF
d_gene: .
abundance: many
v_gene: TRBV7-2
j_gene: TRBJ2-3

CDR3nt: TGCGCCAGCAGCCTCACAGGGGCGCGGACCGGTTATAATTCACCCCTCCACTTT
CDR3aa: CASSLTGARTGYNSPLHF
d_gene: TRBD1
abundance: .
v_gene: TRBV4-1
j_gene: TRBJ1-6

CDR3nt: TGTGCCAGCAGCCCAATAGCGGGAGGCACAGATACGCAGTATTTT
CDR3aa: CASSPIAGGTDTQYF
d_gene: TRBD2
abundance: many
v_gene: TRBV3-1
j_gene: TRBJ2-3

CDR3nt: TGTGCCAGCGTAACACGCAGGGGGCTGTCCTACGAGCAGTACTTC
CDR3aa: CASVTRRGLSYEQYF
d_gene: TRBD1
abundance: many
v_gene: TRBV28
j_gene: TRBJ2-7

CDR3nt: TGTGCCAGCAGTGAAATTAGGGGCCCGCAAGAGACCCAGTACTTC
CDR3aa: CASSEIRGPQETQYF
d_gene: .
abundance: .
v_gene: TRBV2
j_gene: TRBJ2-5